This TCR beta chain came from a study of CD8+ T cells in alopecia areata (dated by TCRdb to the late 2010s). Turning to the overall study: Treated patients were enrolled in an open-label pilot trial of oral tofacitinib at 5 to 10 mg twice daily for moderate-to-severe alopecia areata. To study T cell clonal expansion in alopecia areata, the researchers applied high-throughput TCRbeta sequencing to both the C3H/HeJ mouse model and human patients. Tofacitinib was administered for 6 to 18 months, and 6 months of follow-up off drug were then conducted to assess delayed response and recurrence. RNA was obtained with the PAXgene miRNA kit for fixed scalp, the miRNeasy kit for PBMCs, and the RNeasy kit for mouse skin. TCRbeta CDR3 regions were amplified by immunoSEQ multiplex PCR using 35 Vbeta forward and 13 Jbeta reverse primers. Biopsies were taken from tofacitinib-treated patients at baseline and again at 4 and 24 weeks into treatment, and several of those patients also had a later scalp biopsy. In treated patients, disease severity was measured using the SALT score, which gives the percentage of scalp surface area affected. Scalp clonality was compared across normal scalp (n=4), patchy alopecia areata scalp (n=8), and alopecia totalis/universalis scalp (n=8). On the human side, TCRbeta sequencing was run on scalp tissue and on sorted CD4+ and CD8+ peripheral blood T cells from healthy controls and from alopecia areata patients with either patchy or totalis/universalis disease. Paper-wide results and their limitations: Unlike mouse skin, which is dominated by gammadelta T cells, normal human skin has resident alphabeta T cells that are also sequenced, and this complicates analysis of the scalp TCR repertoire. Scalp clonality and the number of expanded CD8+ clones among the top 100 scalp clones were significantly decreased by tofacitinib. Compared with normal scalp, lesional scalp, particularly in alopecia totalis/universalis, had higher clonality and more expanded CD8+ clones, which suggests antigenic drive. Shared TCR sequences between patients were less evident than in mice, which may be partly attributable to HLA diversity in the patient population. The treated cohort was small, with a single nonresponder, so links between baseline CD8+ expansion and response need larger studies. Many expanded lesional clones were found to persist in scalp and blood during tofacitinib treatment, and relapse after treatment cessation may be partly explained by this persistence.

With respect to this clone: No cognate antigen has been identified for it. Base qualities are missing; no much larger clone stands one base away.

Taken from the germline V gene, the CDR1 and CDR2 loops are SGDLS and YYNGEE. Measured from the cysteine to the phenylalanine, the CDR3 is 13 residues long. The DNA shown is the 39-base CDR3, in frame from base 1. V and J are trimmed by 1 base and 5 bases, and the gene matches miss 1 base of the junction. The intended sense of this specimen's time point label: approximately 4 weeks on oral tofacitinib. The intended sense of this specimen's treatment or condition label: oral pan-JAK inhibitor, 5-10 mg twice daily. Peripheral blood and lesional scalp punch biopsies were obtained from patients with alopecia areata. PBMCs were separated by density centrifugation and stained for CD3, CD4 and CD8, after which CD4+ and CD8+ T cells were sorted on a FACSAria. The library relied on the immunoSEQ multiplex PCR assay. RNA was extracted from all samples and reverse transcribed into cDNA, which served as template for TCR sequencing. SuperScript III was used to make first-strand cDNA, primed with a 2:1 mix of oligo-dT and random hexamers. Amplification bias was assessed with a synthetic immune receptor repertoire, and residual bias was removed computationally. Turning to the authors' computational methods: After raw reads were preprocessed to remove errors, the CDR3 was defined following IMGT conventions as running from the conserved cysteine to phenylalanine. Clonality was computed by normalizing Shannon entropy by log2 of the number of productive unique TCRs and subtracting the result from 1. Whether each scalp clone was CD4 or CD8 was inferred by checking scalp TCRbeta sequences against the CD4 and CD8 repertoires from sorted blood. Held by TCRdb, this immuneACCESS table contains in-frame sequences only and omits some clones. Under half of the omission traces to an unresolved V gene where checked; the cause of the rest is unknown. V and J calls and clone size are copied from that table; D and trimming were computed from the DNA. The sample table shows 100,000 to 150,000 clones, and around 63% are seen once. The ten largest clones add up to approximately 5.1% of the sample.

The chain is made from TRBV9 and TRBJ1-2, and 8 bases in between align with TRBD1. This clonotype was obtained from a human donor with alopecia areata. The sequenced sample was CD4+ T cells sorted from blood, obtained at week 4, from a patient treated with tofacitinib. The CDR3 corresponds to CASSVYRGYGYTF. The DNA sequence is as follows: TGTGCCAGCAGCGTATACAGGGGGTATGGCTACACCTTC.